This T cell receptor (beta chain) emerged from a study of T cell changes during pregnancy in multiple sclerosis. CDR1 is GTSNPN and CDR2 is SVGIG in the germline V gene (reference sequence). The V gene lost 4 bases and the J gene lost 4 bases, with 20 bases spanning the gap. The CDR3 is 16 amino acids. Sequencing was performed with immunoSEQ multiplex PCR; in TCRdb, only in-frame clones are kept and a portion is missing. The sample records about 70,000 clones, around 94% being singletons. Sequencing used peripheral blood, obtained in the third trimester of pregnancy. The rearrangement links TRBV30 to TRBJ1-5; a weak D match, TRBD1 (5 bases). This receptor was obtained from a female donor with multiple sclerosis, enrolled in a pregnancy study. CDR3 residues: CAWTSPAGVENQPQHF. The CDR3 DNA reads as TGTGCCTGGACCTCCCCGGCGGGGGTGGAGAATCAGCCCCAGCATTTT.